Listed here are 2 T cell receptor beta chains from one sample, sequenced in a study of shared clonotypes between healthy human individuals. Libraries were prepared by immunoSEQ multiplex PCR; TCRdb keeps only in-frame clonotypes and omits some of them. Of roughly 2.2 million clones in the sample, around 92% are singletons; the top ten hold approximately 0.4%. The sequenced sample consisted of naive CD4+ T cells from PBMCs. Noted subset: CD45RA+ positively selected. The receptors come from a man aged 18 to 35 in good health. Some clones in this sample may be carry-over from other donors' samples.

The chain uses TRBV6-6 and TRBJ2-1, with a weak D call TRBD1 (7 bases). The CDR3 is 16 residues long. The V end was cut by 6 bases, the J end by 2 bases, with 17 bases between. Germline V gene sequence: CDR1 MNHNY, CDR2 SVGAGI (reference sequence). CDR3 nucleotide sequence: TGTGCCAGCAGGGGACTTAACAGGGGAGCCTACAATGAGCAGTTCTTC. Residues: CASRGLNRGAYNEQFF.

The chain combines TRBV7-3 with TRBJ2-2; D remains unclear. V shed 7 bases and J shed 6 bases, with 15 bases lying between them. Germline lookup yields CDR1 SGHTA and CDR2 FQGTGA. The CDR3 loop spans 14 amino acids. For the CDR3, the DNA is TGTGCCAGCAAGCCGTATTCGGCGGCCGGGGAGCTGTTTTTT. It codes for CASKPYSAAGELFF.